The present entry profiles one T cell receptor beta chain with its context. Its target is not known. This CDR3 is built from 16 residues. Trimming pared 4 bases from V and 1 base from J, leaving 13 bases between. Per the germline V gene, CDR1 is SNHLY and CDR2 is FYNNEI. The data were obtained in a study of T cell repertoires in cytomegalovirus infection. Study at large: Matching HLA type, along with CMV infection, was indicated by public TCR beta signatures. Study observations and caveats: Across the ex vivo response, the dominant clonotypes were HLA-C-restricted CMV-specific TCR beta clonotypes. Frequencies of public TCR beta families were cumulated, and this identified carriers of CMV plus the relevant HLA.

TCRdb itself ran the reads through MiXCR, one entry per CDR3 protein. The sample has roughly 280,000 distinct CDR3 sequences; roughly an eighth are singletons. The specimen sequenced was PBMCs. The chain has TRBV2 and TRBJ2-2; D not certain. This sequence was found in a human donor in good health (CMV status not recorded). Some clones in this sample may be carry-over from other donors' samples. The DNA of the CDR3 is TGTGCCAGCAGTGGGAGAGGAGAAGAGAACACCGGGGAGCTGTTTTTT. As protein: CASSGRGEENTGELFF.